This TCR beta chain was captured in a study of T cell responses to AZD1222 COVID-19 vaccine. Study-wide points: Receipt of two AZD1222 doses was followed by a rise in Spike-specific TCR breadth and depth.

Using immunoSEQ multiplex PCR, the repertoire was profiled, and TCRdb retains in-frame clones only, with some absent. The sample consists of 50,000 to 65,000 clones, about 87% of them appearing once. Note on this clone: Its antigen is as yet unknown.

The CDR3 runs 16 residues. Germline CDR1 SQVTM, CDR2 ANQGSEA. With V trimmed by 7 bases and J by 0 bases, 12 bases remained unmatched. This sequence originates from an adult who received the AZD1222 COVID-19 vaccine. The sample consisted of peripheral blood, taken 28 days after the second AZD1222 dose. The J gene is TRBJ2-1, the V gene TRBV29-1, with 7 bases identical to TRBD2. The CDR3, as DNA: TGCAGCGCCGCCCCCCGGGACTATTCCTCCTACAATGAGCAGTTCTTC. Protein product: CSAAPRDYSSYNEQFF.